Below are 31 T cell receptor beta chains sequenced from a single sample in a study of T cells expressing NK-cell markers (dated by TCRdb to 2020 to 2022). Library preparation used 5' RACE. TCRdb names Illumina HiSeq 2000 as the instrument used. One entry per CDR3 protein sequence results from the TCRdb reprocessing of the reads, with DNA left out. The sample's table lists a count of 550,000 to 600,000 distinct CDR3 sequences. Approximately 3.6% of the sample lies in the top ten. The sample consisted of blood T cells: a sorted CD56 or NKG2C T cell subset, CD4+ or CD8+ T cells, or bulk PBMC T cells (not recorded which). The receptor set was obtained from a man between 18 and 29 years old in good health. Donor details come from another sample of the same person, matched by shared clones.

V is TRBV12-3 or TRBV12-4 and J is TRBJ2-1; TCRdb indicates TRBD1, and absent DNA this call remains unverified. The CDR3 sequence is 16 residues long. The CDR3 spells CASTPRWGQGYGEQFF.

The gene calls are TRBV20-1 and TRBJ2-5; with no DNA, the TCRdb D assignment of TRBD1 cannot be verified. Per germline, CDR1 DFQATT and CDR2 SNEGSKA (reference sequence). There are 13 residues in the CDR3. Here the CDR3 reads CSARGGDGETQYF.

The chain links TRBV3-1 to TRBJ1-1; TCRdb's D call, TRBD1, is unchecked because there is no DNA. The CDR3 loop spans 14 amino acids. Germline V gene data show CDR1 as LGHDT and CDR2 as YNNKEL (reference sequence). The CDR3 is CASSQLLGDTEAFF.

V usage is TRBV4-2 and J usage is TRBJ2-3; the D gene TCRdb calls, TRBD2, cannot be checked with no DNA. Germline V lookup: CDR1 LGHNA, CDR2 YNFKEQ. CDR3 length: 19 residues. CDR3 loop: CASSRAGLAGAGSTDTQYF.

This chain joins TRBV11-2 and TRBJ2-5; no DNA is available, so the TRBD2 call from TCRdb remains unchecked. The CDR3 has 15 residues. The germline gives CDR1 SGHAT, CDR2 FQNNGV. The CDR3 spells CASSLDRDSGETQYF.

This chain connects TRBV28 to TRBJ2-1; TCRdb lists TRBD2, though no DNA is available to test this call. CDR1 is MDHEN and CDR2 is SYDVKM in the germline V gene. CDR3 size: 16 residues. The CDR3 here is CASSFWGLSSYNEQFF.

CDR3 amino acids: CASSPGGQTPYEQYF. V usage is TRBV7-2 and J usage is TRBJ2-7; TCRdb indicates TRBD1, and absent DNA this call remains unverified. Germline V lookup: CDR1 SGHTA, CDR2 FQGNSA. The CDR3 length is 15 residues.

The V and J genes are TRBV4-3 and TRBJ2-5; TCRdb picks TRBD1, but there is no DNA to check that call. The germline gives CDR1 LGHNA, CDR2 YSLEER. The CDR3 is 15 residues long. This chain's CDR3 is CASSQGLDREETQYF.

The chain carries TRBV5-1 and TRBJ1-1. This CDR3 region has 16 residues. Germline V gene data show CDR1 as SGHRS and CDR2 as YFSETQ. This CDR3 is CASSLAFIDMNTEAFF.

The chain recombines TRBV18 with TRBJ1-1; TCRdb's assignment of TRBD1 cannot be checked, as there is no DNA. Germline CDR1 is KGHSH and CDR2 is LQKENI. The CDR3 is 16 residues long. CDR3 amino acids: CASSPSGTGAGTEAFF.

The chain carries TRBV6-2 or TRBV6-3 and TRBJ2-3; the TCRdb D gene call, TRBD2, has no DNA to confirm it. Germline assignment: CDR1 MNHEY and CDR2 SVGEGT. The CDR3 loop spans 14 amino acids. The CDR3 reads CASSYPKRGDTQYF.

This chain connects TRBV19 to TRBJ1-5. The CDR3 is made up of 14 amino acids. Germline V lookup: CDR1 LNHDA, CDR2 SQIVND (reference sequence). The CDR3 sequence is CASSQDVFNQPQHF.

V and J are TRBV3-1 and TRBJ2-1; TCRdb's D gene call, TRBD1, goes unchecked for lack of DNA. The V gene's germline CDR1 is LGHDT and CDR2 YNNKEL (reference sequence). The CDR3 is 18 residues long. The CDR3 spells CASSQDSKVGRKRGEQFF.

The chain has TRBV3-1 and TRBJ2-1; checking the TCRdb D call of TRBD2 is not possible without DNA. The CDR3 sequence is 13 residues long. Germline lookup yields CDR1 LGHDT and CDR2 YNNKEL (reference sequence). This CDR3 reads CASSPRQNNEQFF.

The chain's CDR3 is CATSDRASPYNEQFF. The chain carries TRBV24-1 and TRBJ2-1; the D gene TCRdb calls, TRBD2, cannot be checked with no DNA. This CDR3 comprises 15 residues. Germline values: CDR1 KGHDR, CDR2 SFDVKD.

The chain combines TRBV5-5 with TRBJ2-1; absent DNA, TCRdb's TRBD2 call cannot be checked. This CDR3 is built from 16 residues. Germline V gene data show CDR1 as SGHKS and CDR2 as YYEKEE (reference sequence). The CDR3 sequence: CASSSGAGLSYNEQFF. Based on the CDR3 plus reference TRBV5-5 and TRBJ2-1, the full variable domain is DAGVTQSPTHLIKTRGQQVTLRCSPISGHKSVSWYQQVLGQGPQFIFQYYEKEERGRGNFPDRFSARQFPNYSSELNVNALLLGDSALYLCASSSGAGLSYNEQFFGPGTRLTVL.

This rearrangement joins TRBV9 to TRBJ2-2; TCRdb proposes TRBD1, but this gene call is untestable without DNA. The CDR3 runs 17 residues. Germline CDR1 is SGDLS and CDR2 is YYNGEE. CDR3 residues: CASSVRRRERDTGELFF. The full variable domain, completed using reference TRBV9 and TRBJ2-2, is DSGVTQTPKHLITATGQRVTLRCSPRSGDLSVYWYQQSLDQGLQFLIQYYNGEERAKGNILERFSAQQFPDLHSELNLSSLELGDSALYFCASSVRRRERDTGELFFGEGSRLTVL.

This rearrangement joins TRBV6-1 to TRBJ2-7; the TCRdb D gene call, TRBD1, has no DNA to confirm it. The CDR3 has 13 residues. Per germline, CDR1 MNHNS and CDR2 SASEGT. The CDR3 spells CASSPGGGYEQYF.

The V call is TRBV5-1, the J call TRBJ2-1; TCRdb proposes TRBD1, but this gene call is untestable without DNA. This CDR3 is 12 amino acids long. Per the germline V gene, CDR1 is SGHRS and CDR2 is YFSETQ. The CDR3 here is CASSFGRGEQFF.

The chain joins TRBV29-1 to TRBJ2-2; TCRdb names TRBD1, which stays unverified in the absence of DNA. The length of the CDR3 is 14 residues. CDR1 and CDR2 from the germline V gene are SQVTM and ANQGSEA. The CDR3 region is CSVVPGVYTGELFF.

This chain uses TRBV14 with TRBJ2-5; with no DNA, the TCRdb D assignment of TRBD2 cannot be verified. The CDR3 runs to 14 residues. The germline V gene encodes CDR1 SGHDN and CDR2 FVKESK. This CDR3 reads CASSQRDSKETQYF.

The gene calls are TRBV12-3 or TRBV12-4 and TRBJ1-2. The CDR3 consists of 14 residues. The CDR3 spells CASSAQGPLGGYTF.

The rearrangement links TRBV5-1 to TRBJ2-1. The CDR3 covers 16 residues. The germline V gene has CDR1 SGHRS and CDR2 YFSETQ. The CDR3: CASSLVGGATLNEQFF.

V gene TRBV20-1 combines with J gene TRBJ2-7; TCRdb's D call of TRBD1 is untestable without DNA. CDR1 and CDR2 (germline): DFQATT, SNEGSKA (reference sequence). This CDR3 has 14 residues. The CDR3 is CSASSGTGAYEQYF.

The chain is built from TRBV6-1 and TRBJ2-2; TCRdb's D call of TRBD2 is untestable without DNA. The germline gives CDR1 MNHNS, CDR2 SASEGT. The CDR3 runs to 14 residues. The CDR3 reads CASRRTSSTGELFF.

This sequence joins TRBV12-5 and TRBJ2-1; TCRdb designates TRBD2, a call that cannot be tested without DNA. Germline V gene sequence: CDR1 LGHNT, CDR2 FRNRAP. There are 13 residues in the CDR3. The CDR3 reads CASGSPGRVEQFF.

The chain employs TRBV5-4 and TRBJ2-5; TCRdb indicates TRBD2, and absent DNA this call remains unverified. CDR3 size: 15 residues. The V gene's germline CDR1 is SGHNT and CDR2 YYREEE (reference sequence). This CDR3 reads CASSFIAGVAETQYF.

V is TRBV5-1 and J is TRBJ2-7; the D call from TCRdb, TRBD2, cannot be confirmed without DNA. The CDR3 contains 15 residues. Germline V gives CDR1 SGHRS, CDR2 YFSETQ. The CDR3 region is CASSLELAGGYEQYF.

CDR3 amino acids: CASSPGMWARELFF. The chain joins TRBV7-2 to TRBJ2-2; as DNA is missing, the TRBD1 call by TCRdb cannot be tested. Germline values: CDR1 SGHTA, CDR2 FQGNSA. The CDR3 is 14 residues long.

V gene TRBV5-1 combines with J gene TRBJ1-5; no DNA is available, so the TRBD1 call from TCRdb remains unchecked. The CDR3 is 13 residues long. Per germline, CDR1 SGHRS and CDR2 YFSETQ. CDR3 loop: CASSLEQGQPQHF.

The chain carries TRBV20-1 and TRBJ2-5. Germline CDR1 DFQATT, CDR2 SNEGSKA (reference sequence). This CDR3 comprises 16 residues. The chain's CDR3 is CSARDLMAEYQETQYF.